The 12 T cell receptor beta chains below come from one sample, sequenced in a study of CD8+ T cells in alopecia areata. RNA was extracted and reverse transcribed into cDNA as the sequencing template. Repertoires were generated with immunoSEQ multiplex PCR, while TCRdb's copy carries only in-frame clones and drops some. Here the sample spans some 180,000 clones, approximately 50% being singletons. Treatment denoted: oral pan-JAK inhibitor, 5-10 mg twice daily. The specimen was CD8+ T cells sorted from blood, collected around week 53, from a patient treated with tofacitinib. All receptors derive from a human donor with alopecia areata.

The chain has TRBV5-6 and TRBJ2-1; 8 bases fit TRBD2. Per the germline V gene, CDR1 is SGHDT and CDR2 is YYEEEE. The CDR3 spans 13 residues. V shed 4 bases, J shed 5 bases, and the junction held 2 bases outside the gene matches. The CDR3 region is CASSTGLDNEQFF. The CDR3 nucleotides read TGTGCCAGCAGCACGGGACTAGACAATGAGCAGTTCTTC.

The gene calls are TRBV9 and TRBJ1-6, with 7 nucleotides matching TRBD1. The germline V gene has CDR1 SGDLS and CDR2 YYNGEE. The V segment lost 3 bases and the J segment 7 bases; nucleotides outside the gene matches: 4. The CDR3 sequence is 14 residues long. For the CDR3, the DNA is TGTGCCAGCAGCGAGGGACAGCAAAATTCACCCCTCCACTTT. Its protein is CASSEGQQNSPLHF.

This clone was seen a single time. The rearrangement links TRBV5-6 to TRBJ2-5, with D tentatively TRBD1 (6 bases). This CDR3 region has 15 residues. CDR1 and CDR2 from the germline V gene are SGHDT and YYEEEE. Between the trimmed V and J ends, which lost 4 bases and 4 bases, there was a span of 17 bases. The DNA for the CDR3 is TGTGCCAGCAGCCCTCTGGGTGGCAGGGGAGAGACCCAGTACTTC. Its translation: CASSPLGGRGETQYF.

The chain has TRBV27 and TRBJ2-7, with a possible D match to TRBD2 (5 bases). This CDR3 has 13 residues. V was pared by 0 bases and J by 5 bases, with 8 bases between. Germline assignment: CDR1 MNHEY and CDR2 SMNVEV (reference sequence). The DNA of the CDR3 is TGTGCCAGCAGTTTATCGAGAGGGAACGAGCAGTACTTC. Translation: CASSLSRGNEQYF.

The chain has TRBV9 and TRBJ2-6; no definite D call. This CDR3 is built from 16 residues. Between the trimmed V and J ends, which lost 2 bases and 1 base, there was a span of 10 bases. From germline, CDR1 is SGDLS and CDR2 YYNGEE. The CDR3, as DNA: TGTGCCAGCAGCGTGTCAAAGACATCTGGGGCCAACGTCCTGACTTTC. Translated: CASSVSKTSGANVLTF.

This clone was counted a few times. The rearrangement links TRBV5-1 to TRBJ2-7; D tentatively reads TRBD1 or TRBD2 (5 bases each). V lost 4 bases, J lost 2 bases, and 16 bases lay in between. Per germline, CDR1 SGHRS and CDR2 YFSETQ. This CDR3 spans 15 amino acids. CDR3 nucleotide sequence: TGCGCCAGCAGCCGGCCCGGGACCGAGACCTACGAGCAGTACTTC. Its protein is CASSRPGTETYEQYF.

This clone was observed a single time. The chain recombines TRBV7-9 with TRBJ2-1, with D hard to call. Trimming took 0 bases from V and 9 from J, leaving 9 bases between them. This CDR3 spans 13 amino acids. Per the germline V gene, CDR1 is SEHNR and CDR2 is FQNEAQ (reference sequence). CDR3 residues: CASSLAGKSEQFF. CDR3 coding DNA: TGTGCCAGCAGCTTAGCGGGGAAAAGTGAGCAGTTCTTC. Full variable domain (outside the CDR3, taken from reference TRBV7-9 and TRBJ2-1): DTGVSQNPRHKITKRGQNVTFRCDPISEHNRLYWYRQTLGQGPEFLTYFQNEAQLEKSRLLSDRFSAERPKGSFSTLEIQRTEQGDSAMYLCASSLAGKSEQFFGPGTRLTVL.

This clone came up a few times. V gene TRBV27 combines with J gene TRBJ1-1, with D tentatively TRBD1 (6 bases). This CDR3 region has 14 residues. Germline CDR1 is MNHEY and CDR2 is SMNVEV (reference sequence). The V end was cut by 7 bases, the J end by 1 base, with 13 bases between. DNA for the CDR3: TGTGCCAGCACCCCGACAGGAGGGAACACTGAAGCTTTCTTT. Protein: CASTPTGGNTEAFF.

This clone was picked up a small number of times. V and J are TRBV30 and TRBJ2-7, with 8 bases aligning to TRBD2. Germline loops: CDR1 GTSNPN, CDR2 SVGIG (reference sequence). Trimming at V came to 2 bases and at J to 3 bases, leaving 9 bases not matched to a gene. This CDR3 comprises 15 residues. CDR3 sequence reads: CAWSQGRGGFYEQYF. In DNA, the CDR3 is TGTGCCTGGAGTCAGGGTCGCGGGGGGTTCTACGAGCAGTACTTC.

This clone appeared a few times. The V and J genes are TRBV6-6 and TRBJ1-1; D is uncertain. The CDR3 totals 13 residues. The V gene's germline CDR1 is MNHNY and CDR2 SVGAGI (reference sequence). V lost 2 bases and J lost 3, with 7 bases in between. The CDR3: CASSYSSHTEAFF. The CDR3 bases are TGTGCCAGCAGTTACAGTTCTCACACTGAAGCTTTCTTT.

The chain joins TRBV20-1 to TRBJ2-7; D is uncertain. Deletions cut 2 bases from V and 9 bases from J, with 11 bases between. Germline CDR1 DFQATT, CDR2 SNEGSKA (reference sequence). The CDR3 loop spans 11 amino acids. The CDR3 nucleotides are TGCAGTGCTAGACCATTGGGCCTGCAGTACTTC. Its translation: CSARPLGLQYF.

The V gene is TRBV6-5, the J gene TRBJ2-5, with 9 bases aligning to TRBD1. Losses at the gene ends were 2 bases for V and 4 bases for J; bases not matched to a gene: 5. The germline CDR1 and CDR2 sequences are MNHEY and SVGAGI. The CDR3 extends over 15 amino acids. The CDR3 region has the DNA TGTGCCAGCAGTTACGAGGAGGACAGGGGAGAGACCCAGTACTTC. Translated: CASSYEEDRGETQYF.